This is a list of T cell receptor beta chains from one sample in a study of T cell responses to AZD1222 COVID-19 vaccine. TCRdb's copy holds only in-frame clones and misses some; the assay was immunoSEQ multiplex PCR. There are 70,000 to 95,000 clones in the sample; approximately 89% occur only once, and about 2.8% lies in the top ten. Sequenced here: peripheral blood, sampled on day 0 of MenACWY control vaccination. The receptors come from an adult in good health. Each CDR3 is given with its conserved first and last residue. The order of the fields is D gene, J gene, clone size, V gene, CDR3 protein, CDR3 DNA. The D gene is left open where the match is weak. Only part of the rows carry a size: once, few, many, or a class if the clone is expanded.

>NA|TRBJ2-5|NA|TRBV5-1
CASSRDFGTQYF
TGCGCCAGCAGCAGGGACTTCGGGACCCAGTACTTC
>NA|TRBJ1-5|NA|TRBV12-5
CASGLVSNQPQHF
TGTGCTAGTGGTTTGGTGAGCAATCAGCCCCAGCATTTT
>NA|TRBJ2-5|NA|TRBV2
CASSSEETQYF
TGTGCCAGCAGTTCTGAGGAGACCCAGTACTTC
>NA|TRBJ1-1|NA|TRBV5-1
CASSPGGGRMNTEAFF
TGCGCCAGCAGCCCTGGCGGGGGACGGATGAACACTGAAGCTTTCTTT
>NA|TRBJ1-5|once|TRBV19
CASTPGTNQPQHF
TGTGCCAGTACTCCGGGAACTAATCAGCCCCAGCATTTT
>TRBD1|TRBJ1-2|NA|TRBV15
CATRSRDRGKGNYGYTF
TGTGCCACCAGAAGCCGGGACAGGGGGAAGGGTAACTATGGCTACACCTTC
>TRBD1|TRBJ1-2|once|TRBV7-9
CASSLLDRAVYGYTF
TGTGCCAGCAGCTTATTGGACAGGGCGGTCTATGGCTACACCTTC
>NA|TRBJ1-6|NA|TRBV14
CASSQDHFGSPLHF
TGTGCCAGCAGCCAAGACCACTTCGGTTCACCCCTCCACTTT
>TRBD1|TRBJ2-7|NA|TRBV7-9
CASSLGPMTGELYEQYF
TGTGCCAGCAGCTTAGGGCCTATGACAGGGGAACTGTACGAGCAGTACTTC
>NA|TRBJ2-7|NA|TRBV19
CASSMVGGAGEQYF
TGTGCCAGTAGTATGGTCGGCGGGGCGGGAGAGCAGTACTTC
>NA|TRBJ2-3|NA|TRBV12-3/TRBV12-4
CASSLVPDTQYF
TGTGCCAGCAGTTTGGTTCCAGATACGCAGTATTTT
>NA|TRBJ1-1|NA|TRBV7-3
CASSFLQNTEAFF
TGTGCCAGCAGCTTTCTCCAGAACACTGAAGCTTTCTTT
>NA|TRBJ1-2|once|TRBV29-1
CSVVDGLLLYGYTF
TGCAGCGTCGTCGACGGACTTTTACTCTATGGCTACACCTTC
>NA|TRBJ2-1|NA|TRBV4-3
CASSQDVGVTYNEQFF
TGCGCCAGCAGCCAAGATGTGGGGGTCACCTACAATGAGCAGTTCTTC
>NA|TRBJ2-2|NA|TRBV4-1
CASSPIRGLARNTGELFF
TGCGCCAGCAGCCCGATTCGCGGGCTAGCGCGGAACACCGGGGAGCTGTTTTTT
>NA|TRBJ1-1|few|TRBV3-1/TRBV3-2
CASSQITVSEAFF
TGTGCCAGCAGCCAAATAACAGTCTCTGAAGCTTTCTTT
>NA|TRBJ1-5|NA|TRBV3-1/TRBV3-2
CASSITWGVQPQHF
TGTGCCAGCAGCATAACTTGGGGAGTTCAGCCCCAGCATTTT
>TRBD1|TRBJ1-4|NA|TRBV14
CASSLTGTANEKLFF
TGTGCCAGCAGTCTAACCGGGACAGCTAATGAAAAACTGTTTTTT
>NA|TRBJ1-2|NA|TRBV6-2/TRBV6-3
CASSYQGYGYTF
TGTGCCAGCAGTTACCAGGGCTATGGCTACACCTTC
>NA|TRBJ1-1|NA|TRBV4-3
CASSRTGMNTEAFF
TGCGCCAGCAGCCGAACAGGGATGAACACTGAAGCTTTCTTT
>NA|TRBJ1-6|NA|TRBV6-5
CASNRRLLSPLHF
TGTGCCAGCAACCGGAGGTTGCTTTCACCCCTCCACTTT
>NA|TRBJ2-1|NA|TRBV30
CAWIHPSSVNEQFF
TGTGCCTGGATCCACCCCTCCTCAGTCAATGAGCAGTTCTTC
>TRBD2|TRBJ2-3|NA|TRBV13
CASSLSYETSDTDTQYF
TGTGCCAGCAGCTTATCATACGAGACTAGCGACACAGATACGCAGTATTTT
>NA|TRBJ1-6|once|TRBV7-9
CASSLGAAVLDSPLHF
TGTGCCAGCAGCTTAGGGGCAGCGGTTTTGGATTCACCCCTCCACTTT
>NA|TRBJ1-1|NA|TRBV29-1
CSGWPGAMNTEAFF
TGCAGCGGTTGGCCAGGCGCAATGAACACTGAAGCTTTCTTT
>TRBD1|TRBJ1-2|NA|TRBV19
CASSKTGVGYTF
TGTGCCAGTAGTAAAACAGGGGTTGGCTACACCTTC
>NA|TRBJ1-1|once|TRBV18
CASSRLGGQTNTEAFF
TGTGCCAGCTCACGATTGGGCGGACAAACGAACACTGAAGCTTTCTTT
>NA|TRBJ1-5|NA|TRBV2
CASSEGNNQPQHF
TGTGCCAGCAGTGAGGGTAACAATCAGCCCCAGCATTTT
>TRBD1|TRBJ1-5|NA|TRBV24-1
CATSPGQGYNQPQHF
TGTGCCACCAGTCCGGGACAGGGTTATAATCAGCCCCAGCATTTT
>NA|TRBJ1-5|few|TRBV7-2
CASSPSINQPQHF
TGTGCCAGCAGCCCCTCAATAAATCAGCCCCAGCATTTT
>TRBD1|TRBJ1-2|NA|TRBV6-2/TRBV6-3
CASSYRGQGAYGYTF
TGTGCCAGCAGTTACAGAGGACAGGGGGCCTATGGCTACACCTTC
>NA|TRBJ1-6|NA|TRBV9
CASSADNSPLHF
TGTGCCAGCAGCGCAGATAATTCACCCCTCCACTTT
>TRBD1|TRBJ1-5|NA|TRBV2
CASRGQGASNQPQHF
TGTGCCAGCAGGGGACAGGGGGCGAGCAATCAGCCCCAGCATTTT
>NA|TRBJ2-7|NA|TRBV6-5
CASSYSKGGTHEQYF
TGTGCCAGCAGTTACTCAAAGGGGGGGACCCACGAGCAGTACTTC
>NA|TRBJ1-4|once|TRBV12-3/TRBV12-4
CASSLVQGEKLFF
TGTGCCAGCAGTTTAGTTCAGGGAGAAAAACTGTTTTTT
>NA|TRBJ2-2|NA|TRBV28
CASSRRGRGTGELFF
TGTGCCAGCAGCCGCCGGGGTCGGGGCACCGGGGAGCTGTTTTTT
>NA|TRBJ1-6|NA|TRBV7-9
CASSDPLRALHF
TGTGCCAGCAGCGACCCCCTGAGGGCCCTCCACTTT
>NA|TRBJ1-5|NA|TRBV5-8
CASSSLGPNQPQHF
TGTGCCAGCAGCTCTCTCGGACCCAATCAGCCCCAGCATTTT
>NA|TRBJ1-6|NA|TRBV30
CAWSVRGGTWGNSPLHF
TGTGCCTGGAGTGTACGTGGGGGGACATGGGGGAATTCACCCCTCCACTTT
>NA|TRBJ1-1|NA|TRBV27
CASSRWGRDTEAFF
TGTGCCAGCAGTAGGTGGGGAAGGGACACTGAAGCTTTCTTT
>NA|TRBJ2-3|NA|TRBV13
CASSLVAGLGSTDTQYF
TGTGCCAGCAGCTTAGTCGCCGGCCTCGGCAGCACAGATACGCAGTATTTT
>NA|TRBJ2-3|NA|TRBV5-1
CASSLMGGGPSTDTQYF
TGCGCCAGCAGCTTGATGGGGGGCGGCCCTAGCACAGATACGCAGTATTTT
>NA|TRBJ1-2|NA|TRBV4-1
CASSLLEANYGYTF
TGCGCCAGCAGTCTTCTGGAAGCTAACTATGGCTACACCTTC
>NA|TRBJ2-7|few|TRBV6-5
CASSSRQTTYEQYF
TGTGCCAGCAGTTCACGACAGACCACCTACGAGCAGTACTTC
>TRBD1|TRBJ1-6|once|TRBV7-9
CASSLALGQGASPLHF
TGTGCCAGCAGCTTAGCGCTCGGGCAGGGGGCTTCACCCCTCCACTTT
>TRBD2|TRBJ2-1|NA|TRBV3-1/TRBV3-2
CASSPLGLALDEQFF
TGTGCCAGCAGCCCGCTCGGACTAGCTCTGGATGAGCAGTTCTTC
>TRBD2|TRBJ2-7|NA|TRBV9
CASSVAAGGSSYEQYF
TGTGCCAGCAGCGTAGCTGCGGGGGGTAGCTCCTACGAGCAGTACTTC
>NA|TRBJ1-6|NA|TRBV7-8
CASSLVAGYSPLHF
TGTGCCAGCAGCTTAGTGGCAGGGTATTCACCCCTCCACTTT
>NA|TRBJ1-5|NA|TRBV30
CAWSTGTNKPQHF
TGTGCCTGGAGTACGGGGACCAACAAGCCCCAGCATTTT
>TRBD1|TRBJ1-1|NA|TRBV11-3
CASRTGVTEAFF
TGTGCCAGTAGGACAGGGGTGACTGAAGCTTTCTTT
>NA|TRBJ1-1|NA|TRBV7-9
CASSLAILQGVAFF
TGTGCCAGCAGCTTAGCGATTCTGCAGGGTGTAGCTTTCTTT
>NA|TRBJ2-7|NA|TRBV4-3
CASSQDRGGPSASYEQYF
TGCGCCAGCAGCCAAGATAGGGGGGGCCCTTCGGCCTCCTACGAGCAGTACTTC
>NA|TRBJ1-6|NA|TRBV10-3
CAISEYPGRLTPSSYNSPLHF
TGTGCCATCAGTGAGTACCCCGGCCGGCTCACCCCAAGCTCCTATAATTCACCCCTCCACTTT
>NA|TRBJ2-2|NA|TRBV6-5
CASSYARNTGELFF
TGTGCCAGCAGTTACGCGAGAAACACCGGGGAGCTGTTTTTT
>NA|TRBJ1-2|few|TRBV5-6
CASSFDYGYTF
TGTGCCAGCAGCTTTGACTATGGCTACACCTTC
>NA|TRBJ2-5|NA|TRBV11-2
CASSLGGAARQYF
TGTGCCAGCAGTTTGGGTGGAGCGGCGAGACAGTACTTC
>NA|TRBJ1-1|NA|TRBV7-2
CASSPNWRDTEAFF
TGTGCCAGCAGCCCGAATTGGCGGGACACTGAAGCTTTCTTT
>NA|TRBJ1-5|NA|TRBV11-2
CASSLAPGGNQPQHF
TGTGCCAGCAGCTTAGCGCCAGGGGGCAATCAGCCCCAGCATTTT
>NA|TRBJ1-1|NA|TRBV6-5
CASSYTLRRGTEAFF
TGTGCCAGCAGTTACACGCTACGCAGGGGCACTGAAGCTTTCTTT
>NA|TRBJ2-1|NA|TRBV27
CASSFSWGDGSYNEQFF
TGTGCCAGCAGTTTCTCTTGGGGGGACGGCTCCTACAATGAGCAGTTCTTC